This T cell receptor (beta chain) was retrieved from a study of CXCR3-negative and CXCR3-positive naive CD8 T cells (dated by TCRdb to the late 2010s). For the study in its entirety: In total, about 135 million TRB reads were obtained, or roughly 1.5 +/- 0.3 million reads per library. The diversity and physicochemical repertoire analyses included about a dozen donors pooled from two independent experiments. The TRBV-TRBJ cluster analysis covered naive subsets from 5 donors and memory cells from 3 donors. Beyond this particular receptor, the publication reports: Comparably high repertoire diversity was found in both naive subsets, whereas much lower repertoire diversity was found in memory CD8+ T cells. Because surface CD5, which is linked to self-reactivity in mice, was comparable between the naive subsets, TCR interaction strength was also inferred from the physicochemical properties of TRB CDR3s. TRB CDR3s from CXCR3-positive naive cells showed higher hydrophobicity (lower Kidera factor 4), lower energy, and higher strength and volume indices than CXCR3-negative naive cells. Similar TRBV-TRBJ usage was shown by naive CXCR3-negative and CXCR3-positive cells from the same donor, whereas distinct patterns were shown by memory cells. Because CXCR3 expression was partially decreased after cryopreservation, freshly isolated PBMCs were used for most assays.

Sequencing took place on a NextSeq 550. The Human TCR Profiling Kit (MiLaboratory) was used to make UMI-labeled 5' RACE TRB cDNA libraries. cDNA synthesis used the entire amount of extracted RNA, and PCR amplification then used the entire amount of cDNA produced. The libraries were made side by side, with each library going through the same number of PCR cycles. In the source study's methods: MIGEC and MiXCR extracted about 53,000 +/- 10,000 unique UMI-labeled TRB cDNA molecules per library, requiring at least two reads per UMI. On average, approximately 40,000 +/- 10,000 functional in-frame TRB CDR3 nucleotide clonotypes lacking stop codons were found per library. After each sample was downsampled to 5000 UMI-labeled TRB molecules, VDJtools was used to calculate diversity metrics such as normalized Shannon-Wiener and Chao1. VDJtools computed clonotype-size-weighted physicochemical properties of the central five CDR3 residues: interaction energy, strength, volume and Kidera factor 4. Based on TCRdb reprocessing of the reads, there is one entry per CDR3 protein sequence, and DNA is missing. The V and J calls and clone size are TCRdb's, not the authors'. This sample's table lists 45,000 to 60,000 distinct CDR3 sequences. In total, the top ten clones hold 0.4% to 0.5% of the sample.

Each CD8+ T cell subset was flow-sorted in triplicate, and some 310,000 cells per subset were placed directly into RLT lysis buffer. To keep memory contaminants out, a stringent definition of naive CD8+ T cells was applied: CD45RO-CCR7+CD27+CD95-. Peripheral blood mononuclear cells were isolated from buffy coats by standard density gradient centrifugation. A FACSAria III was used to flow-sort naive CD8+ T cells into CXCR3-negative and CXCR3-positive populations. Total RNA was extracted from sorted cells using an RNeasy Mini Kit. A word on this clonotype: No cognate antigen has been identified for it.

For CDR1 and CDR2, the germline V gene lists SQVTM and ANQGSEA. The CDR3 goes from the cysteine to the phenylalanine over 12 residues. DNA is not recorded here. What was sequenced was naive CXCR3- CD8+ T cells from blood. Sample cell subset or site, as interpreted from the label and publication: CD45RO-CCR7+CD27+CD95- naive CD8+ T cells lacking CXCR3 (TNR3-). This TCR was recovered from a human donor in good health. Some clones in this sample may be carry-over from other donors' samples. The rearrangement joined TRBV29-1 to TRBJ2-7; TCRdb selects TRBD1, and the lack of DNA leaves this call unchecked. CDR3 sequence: CSVWQGGDGQYF.